The 7 T cell receptor beta chains below were found in one sample sequenced in a study of T cells expressing NK-cell markers. TCRdb processed the 5' RACE reads again and assigns one entry to each CDR3 protein, with no DNA. Its listing shows 200,000 to 300,000 distinct CDR3 sequences. Sequenced material: blood T cells: a sorted CD56 or NKG2C T cell subset, CD4+ or CD8+ T cells, or bulk PBMC T cells (not recorded which). These receptors all come from a young man in good health.

The chain is built from TRBV20-1 and TRBJ2-1; with no DNA, the TCRdb D assignment of TRBD1 cannot be verified. Germline CDR1 reads DFQATT; CDR2 reads SNEGSKA (reference sequence). The CDR3 totals 16 residues. CDR3 region: CSASPLREKSYNEQFF.

The CDR3 protein is CASSELAAITDTQYF. The rearrangement joins TRBV25-1 to TRBJ2-3. CDR3 length equals 15 residues. The V gene's germline CDR1 is MGHDK and CDR2 SYGVNS.

The J gene is TRBJ2-7, the V gene TRBV29-1; the TCRdb call, TRBD2, lacks DNA for checking. There are 15 residues in the CDR3. Germline V gene sequence: CDR1 SQVTM, CDR2 ANQGSEA. CDR3 loop: CSVLGAPGGIDEQYF.

This CDR3 reads CASSPTGTSGQPYF. This chain joins TRBV18 and TRBJ2-4; TCRdb calls TRBD2, which cannot be checked without DNA. Germline values: CDR1 KGHSH, CDR2 LQKENI. This CDR3 has 14 residues. The variable domain in full, completed from reference TRBV18 and TRBJ2-4, reads NAGVMQNPRHLVRRRGQEARLRCSPMKGHSHVYWYRQLPEEGLKFMVYLQKENIIDESGMPKERFSAEFPKEGPSILRIQQVVRGDSAAYFCASSPTGTSGQPYFGAGTRLSVL.

This chain uses TRBV4-2 with TRBJ2-1; TCRdb designates TRBD1, a call that cannot be tested without DNA. The CDR3 spans 16 residues. Per the germline V gene, CDR1 is LGHNA and CDR2 is YNFKEQ. The CDR3 sequence: CASSLNAGQGSNEQFF.

V usage is TRBV27 and J usage is TRBJ1-4. Germline V gene data show CDR1 as MNHEY and CDR2 as SMNVEV (reference sequence). The CDR3 consists of 14 residues. CDR3: CASSSDPTNEKLFF.

The CDR3 region is CATSRDWTSGSFNEQFF. The chain recombines TRBV15 with TRBJ2-1; TCRdb reports TRBD2, a call that lacks DNA to check it against. This CDR3 is 17 amino acids long. From germline, CDR1 is LNHNV and CDR2 YYDKDF (reference sequence).